This T cell receptor (beta chain) was sequenced in a study of blood T cell repertoires in COVID-19. On the study more broadly: Samples of COVID-19 (acute and convalescent) were obtained from the United States, Italy and Spain. From T cells, B-cell-depleted T cells, or PBMCs came the material, which was cDNA or gDNA.

Trimming removed 2 bases at V and 4 bases at J, with 8 bases between. The CDR3 spans 13 residues. Per germline, CDR1 MNHEY and CDR2 SVGAGI. In the original processing: Reference gene primer amplification in the assay estimated nucleated cell counts. The method was immunoSEQ multiplex PCR; TCRdb's version includes in-frame clones alone and lacks a portion of them. V and J calls and clone size are as listed in that table; D and trimming were resolved from the DNA. Found here are more than 100,000 clones, approximately 88% of them singletons; the top ten hold over 1.1%. Sequencing used peripheral blood. The clonotype comes from a man aged 55 to 70 with acute or convalescent COVID-19. The chain employs TRBV6-5 and TRBJ1-1, with D perhaps TRBD1 (5 bases). CDR3 nucleotides: TGTGCCAGCAGTTACGAGGACACCACTGAAGCTTTCTTT. Its translation is CASSYEDTTEAFF.